This T cell receptor beta chain originates from a study of blood T cell repertoires in COVID-19. Original handling: Quantification of nucleated cells was approximated via reference gene primer amplification. Produced via immunoSEQ multiplex PCR; TCRdb's table is partial and in-frame only. V and J calls plus clone size are reproduced from that table; the DNA served to infer D and trimming. The table lists about 110,000 clones, around 82% of them singletons. Germline assignment: CDR1 MNHNY and CDR2 SVGAGI (reference sequence). Trimming took 5 bases from V and 2 from J, leaving 27 bases between them. The CDR3 runs to 20 residues.

This receptor was taken from a human donor in a cohort sampled during active or convalescent COVID-19. Sequenced material: peripheral blood. V gene TRBV6-6 combines with J gene TRBJ2-2; tentatively, D is TRBD1 (6 bases). Here the CDR3 reads CASSPTTPTGGKINTGELFF. The CDR3 DNA is TGTGCCAGCAGTCCGACCACCCCGACAGGTGGGAAGATAAACACCGGGGAGCTGTTTTTT.